The 10 T cell receptor beta chains listed next were all sequenced from one sample in a study of radiation and T cells in renal cell carcinoma. Stated time point: blood 4 weeks post-SBRT, at nephrectomy. Treatment: 15 Gy SBRT to primary tumor, nephrectomy 4 weeks later. Measured with immunoSEQ multiplex PCR; TCRdb has only the in-frame clones, and not every one. The sample yields around 170,000 clones, 88% seen once. The sequenced sample was blood, obtained from a patient whose treatment included radiotherapy and nephrectomy. The receptors here all came from a woman aged 45-60 years with renal cell carcinoma.

This clone was counted a few times. The V call is TRBV29-1, the J call TRBJ1-1, with unresolved D. V lost 8 bases to trimming and J lost 5 bases, with 18 bases between them. This CDR3 is 13 amino acids long. Per germline, CDR1 SQVTM and CDR2 ANQGSEA. The CDR3 DNA follows: TGCAGCACTGAAGATCCCAGTAGGACTGAAGCTTTCTTT. This translates into CSTEDPSRTEAFF.

The chain links TRBV9 to TRBJ2-2; TRBD2 matches 11 bases. With V trimmed by 3 bases and J by 4 bases, 2 bases remained unmatched. Germline CDR1 SGDLS, CDR2 YYNGEE. The CDR3 contains 15 residues. CDR3 bases: TGTGCCAGCAGCGGAGGACTAGCGGGCACCGGGGAGCTGTTTTTT. Residues: CASSGGLAGTGELFF. Based on the CDR3 plus reference TRBV9 and TRBJ2-2, the full variable domain is DSGVTQTPKHLITATGQRVTLRCSPRSGDLSVYWYQQSLDQGLQFLIQYYNGEERAKGNILERFSAQQFPDLHSELNLSSLELGDSALYFCASSGGLAGTGELFFGEGSRLTVL.

This chain links TRBV4-2 with TRBJ2-2; D might be TRBD2 (6 bases). CDR1 is LGHNA, CDR2 YNFKEQ, per germline. This CDR3 is built from 15 residues. V shed 1 base and J shed 8 bases, with 14 bases lying between them. The CDR3 DNA follows: TGTGCCAGCAGCCAAGCTATCGCTAGCGTGGGGGAGCTGTTTTTT. It encodes CASSQAIASVGELFF.

The rearrangement uses TRBV4-3 and TRBJ1-2, with D unresolved. The CDR3 extends over 13 amino acids. Per the germline V gene, CDR1 is LGHNA and CDR2 is YSLEER. V was clipped by 0 bases and J by 7 bases, with 9 bases between them. Here the CDR3 DNA reads TGCGCCAGCAGCCAAGATGTAAGGCTTGGCTACACCTTC. This codes for CASSQDVRLGYTF.

This clone was counted a single time. The chain employs TRBV13 and TRBJ2-7, with 8 bases aligning to TRBD1. J was trimmed by 2 bases and V by 4 bases; bases with no gene match: 4. This CDR3 has 14 amino acids. The V gene's germline CDR1 is PRHDT and CDR2 FYEKMQ (reference sequence). CDR3 DNA sequence: TGTGCCAGCAGCTCCGGACAGGGCGCCTACGAGCAGTACTTC. Its protein product is CASSSGQGAYEQYF.

The chain couples TRBV7-9 to TRBJ1-5, with unresolved D. This CDR3 is built from 12 residues. The ends were cut back, 11 bases at V and 3 bases at J, with 11 bases in the middle. Germline V lookup: CDR1 SEHNR, CDR2 FQNEAQ (reference sequence). The CDR3 spells CALGMDNQPQHF. The CDR3 coding sequence is TGTGCCTTGGGGATGGACAATCAGCCCCAGCATTTT.

This chain joins TRBV19 and TRBJ2-1, with D perhaps TRBD1 (5 bases). The CDR3 loop spans 13 amino acids. With 5 bases removed from V and 4 bases from J, the gap between germline ends came to 9 bases. Germline values: CDR1 LNHDA, CDR2 SQIVND (reference sequence). The DNA for the CDR3 is TGTGCCAGTAGTCCTCGACAGTACAATGAGCAGTTCTTC. Protein sequence: CASSPRQYNEQFF.

This clone was counted once. This CDR3 is CASSPGTVVNSPLHF. CDR3 sequence (DNA): TGTGCCAGCAGCCCAGGGACGGTGGTAAATTCACCCCTCCACTTT. This rearrangement joins TRBV9 to TRBJ1-6, with D possibly TRBD1 on 5 matching bases. The CDR3 consists of 15 residues. V dropped 4 bases and J dropped 7 bases, with 15 bases sitting between them. Germline loops: CDR1 SGDLS, CDR2 YYNGEE.

This chain links TRBV30 with TRBJ1-3; D remains ambiguous. This CDR3 is 13 amino acids long. CDR1 and CDR2 from the germline V gene are GTSNPN and SVGIG (reference sequence). Trimming pared 5 bases from V and 0 bases from J, leaving 8 bases between. CDR3 loop: CAWGRSSGNTIYF. CDR3 nucleotide sequence: TGTGCCTGGGGACGAAGCTCTGGAAACACCATATATTTT.

V is TRBV5-1 and J is TRBJ2-2, with D tentatively TRBD1 (5 bases). The CDR3 has 17 residues. The germline V and J ends were trimmed by 3 bases and 1 base, with 16 bases remaining between them. The germline V gene encodes CDR1 SGHRS and CDR2 YFSETQ. This CDR3 is CASSSALRTMNTGELFF. CDR3 sequence (DNA): TGCGCCAGCAGCTCGGCGTTAAGGACAATGAACACCGGGGAGCTGTTTTTT.